The 31 T cell receptor beta chains below were found in one sample sequenced in a study of cytomegalovirus exposure and HLA in healthy donors (TCRdb year 2017). Receptors were amplified or captured by the immunoSEQ multiplex PCR assay. The multiplex PCR relied on a mix of 60 forward primers for TCR Vbeta segments and 13 reverse primers for TCR Jbeta segments. TCRdb re-hosts the immuneACCESS table, in-frame sequences only. Its copies lack some clones; in the studies checked, an unresolved V gene accounts for under half of them, and the cause for the rest is not known. Across this sample there are about 75,000 clones, with 84% seen only once. The top ten hold about 19% of the sample. Sequencing input: PBMCs. The receptors derive from a man between 65 and 85 years old in good health and CMV-seropositive.

The V and J genes are TRBV7-9 and TRBJ2-3, with D maybe TRBD1 (5 bases). Per the germline V gene, CDR1 is SEHNR and CDR2 is FQNEAQ (reference sequence). The V end lost 3 bases, the J end lost 6 bases, and 16 bases lay between the germline ends. The CDR3 loop spans 15 amino acids. In nucleotides, the CDR3 is TGTGCCAGCAGCTTGGGGCTTTCTGGGTGGGATACGCAGTATTTT. Amino acids: CASSLGLSGWDTQYF. Full variable domain (outside the CDR3, taken from reference TRBV7-9 and TRBJ2-3): DTGVSQNPRHKITKRGQNVTFRCDPISEHNRLYWYRQTLGQGPEFLTYFQNEAQLEKSRLLSDRFSAERPKGSFSTLEIQRTEQGDSAMYLCASSLGLSGWDTQYFGPGTRLTVL.

The chain uses TRBV4-3 and TRBJ2-7, with D maybe TRBD1 (6 bases). The germline CDR1 and CDR2 sequences are LGHNA and YSLEER. Trimming left V 4 bases short and J 3 bases short, with 13 bases between. The CDR3 contains 14 residues. CDR3 DNA sequence: TGCGCCAGCAGCCGCCAAAAAGGGGGCTACGAGCAGTACTTC. This translates into CASSRQKGGYEQYF.

This clone occurred a few times. The chain joins TRBV18 to TRBJ2-5; D possibly corresponds to TRBD1 (5 bases). The CDR3 is made up of 13 amino acids. V was shortened by 4 bases and J by 1 base, with 7 bases between the two germline ends. Germline values: CDR1 KGHSH, CDR2 LQKENI. DNA for the CDR3: TGTGCCAGCTCACTGACAGTCCAAGAGACCCAGTACTTC. This encodes CASSLTVQETQYF.

The rearrangement links TRBV19 to TRBJ1-2; the D is unclear. Trimming left V 0 bases short and J 8 bases short, with 10 bases between. CDR1 and CDR2 from the germline V gene are LNHDA and SQIVND (reference sequence). This CDR3 spans 13 amino acids. The CDR3 here is CASSIEARGGYTF. As DNA, the CDR3 is TGTGCCAGTAGTATAGAGGCCCGCGGGGGCTACACCTTC. Full variable domain (rest looked up from reference TRBV19 and TRBJ1-2): DGGITQSPKYLFRKEGQNVTLSCEQNLNHDAMYWYRQDPGQGLRLIYYSQIVNDFQKGDIAEGYSVSREKKESFPLTVTSAQKNPTAFYLCASSIEARGGYTFGSGTRLTVV.

This rearrangement joins TRBV28 to TRBJ2-7; 9 bases line up with TRBD2. This CDR3 region has 15 residues. V trimming: 4 bases; J trimming: 6 bases; junction bases outside the gene matches: 10. From germline, CDR1 is MDHEN and CDR2 SYDVKM. The CDR3 protein is CASSSPAGGPIEQYF. CDR3 sequence (DNA): TGTGCCAGCAGTTCCCCGGCGGGAGGGCCGATCGAGCAGTACTTC.

The chain uses TRBV27 and TRBJ1-2; TRBD1 matches at 8 bases. The germline CDR1 and CDR2 sequences are MNHEY and SMNVEV (reference sequence). The CDR3 sequence is 14 residues long. J gave up 4 bases and V 2 bases, and 3 bases lay outside the gene matches. The CDR3 region has the DNA TGTGCCAGCAGTTTAGGCAGGGGGCTCTATGGCTACACCTTC. This encodes CASSLGRGLYGYTF.

CDR3: CASSQIGKGKDTQYF. CDR3 coding DNA: TGCGCCAGCAGCCAAATCGGGAAGGGTAAGGATACGCAGTATTTT. The genes are TRBV4-1 and TRBJ2-3; the D gene is possibly TRBD2 (5 bases). The germline V gene has CDR1 MGHRA and CDR2 YSYEKL. V lost 2 bases to trimming and J lost 6 bases, with 15 bases between them. The CDR3 contains 15 residues.

The V call is TRBV5-1, the J call TRBJ1-1; TRBD1 matches at 7 bases. The J segment lost 3 bases and the V segment lost 3 bases, leaving 5 bases of the junction unmatched. Germline CDR1 reads SGHRS; CDR2 reads YFSETQ. The CDR3 length is 14 residues. The chain's CDR3 is CASSSQGEDTEAFF. The CDR3 coding sequence is TGCGCCAGCAGCTCCCAGGGGGAGGACACTGAAGCTTTCTTT.

V usage is TRBV7-8 and J usage is TRBJ2-5; 8 bases align to TRBD2. Trimming at V came to 3 bases and at J to 2 bases, leaving 5 bases not matched to a gene. The CDR3 contains 15 residues. CDR1 and CDR2 from the germline V gene are SGHVS and FQNEAQ. CDR3: CASSFSSGLQETQYF. CDR3 nucleotide sequence: TGTGCCAGCAGCTTCTCTAGCGGGCTACAAGAGACCCAGTACTTC.

The genes are TRBV6-1 and TRBJ1-2; D gene ambiguous. Germline loops: CDR1 MNHNS, CDR2 SASEGT. The length of the CDR3 is 12 residues. V lost 4 bases and J 1 base, leaving 4 bases between the germline ends. DNA for the CDR3: TGTGCCAGCAGTGCAGATAACTATGGCTACACCTTC. Translation gives CASSADNYGYTF.

V usage is TRBV11-2 and J usage is TRBJ2-2; D is possibly TRBD2 (6 bases). The CDR3 loop spans 16 amino acids. CDR1 is SGHAT, CDR2 FQNNGV, per germline. Trimming pared 5 bases from V and 7 bases from J, leaving 20 bases between. DNA of the CDR3: TGTGCCAGCAGCCCAATGGCGGGGATGCTTGGCGGGGAGCTGTTTTTT. It codes for CASSPMAGMLGGELFF.

The CDR3 bases are TGTGCCAGCAGTGAGTCCCCTAGAGGTGGCAAAAACATTCAGTACTTC. Encoded protein: CASSESPRGGKNIQYF. The V and J genes are TRBV2 and TRBJ2-4, with unresolved D. Germline CDR1 SNHLY, CDR2 FYNNEI. Trimming removed 3 bases at V and 3 bases at J, with 15 bases between. The CDR3 has 16 residues.

The CDR3, as DNA: TGTGCCAGCAGTCCCACGGGGGGGGATGAGCAGTACTTC. As protein: CASSPTGGDEQYF. The chain joins TRBV27 to TRBJ2-7; 8 positions agree with TRBD2. Losses at the gene ends were 5 bases for V and 7 bases for J; bases not matched to a gene: 7. CDR1 is MNHEY, CDR2 SMNVEV, per germline (reference sequence). This CDR3 comprises 13 residues.

In this sample, this clone turned up once. The CDR3 coding sequence is TGTGCCAGCAGTACAGGGATTCTGTCCTATGGCTACACCTTC. This encodes CASSTGILSYGYTF. The chain links TRBV28 to TRBJ1-2; a weak D match, TRBD1 (6 bases). The CDR3 consists of 14 residues. Between the trimmed V and J ends, which lost 5 bases and 4 bases, there was a span of 14 bases. Germline V gene sequence: CDR1 MDHEN, CDR2 SYDVKM.

The CDR3 DNA reads TGCAGCGTCTCATCGCCCGGGACAGGGAGCTATGGCTACACCTTC. Protein: CSVSSPGTGSYGYTF. This sequence joins TRBV29-1 and TRBJ1-2, with 9 bases fitting TRBD1. After removal of 6 bases from V and 4 bases from J, the junction contained 12 bases not matched to a gene. Germline-derived CDR1 and CDR2 are SQVTM and ANQGSEA. The CDR3 runs to 15 residues.

The CDR3 DNA reads as TGTGCCAGCAGCTCGGACAGCTCTGGAAACACCATATATTTT. This codes for CASSSDSSGNTIYF. This chain links TRBV7-9 with TRBJ1-3; tentatively, D is TRBD1 (6 bases). CDR3 length: 14 residues. The V gene lost 4 bases and the J gene lost 0 bases, with 7 bases spanning the gap. Germline V gene lookup returns CDR1 SEHNR and CDR2 FQNEAQ (reference sequence).

The chain employs TRBV5-1 and TRBJ1-4, with TRBD1 matching 7 bases. Germline V CDR1 and CDR2: SGHRS, YFSETQ. The J segment lost 7 bases and the V segment lost 4 bases, leaving 10 bases of the junction unmatched. The CDR3 loop spans 15 amino acids. Here the CDR3 DNA reads TGCGCCAGCAGCGCCCTACAGGGGTTGGGTGAAAAACTGTTTTTT. Translating gives CASSALQGLGEKLFF.

The chain employs TRBV7-2 and TRBJ2-5, with 8 bases aligning to TRBD2. The J segment lost 5 bases and the V segment lost 1 base, leaving 6 bases of the junction unmatched. CDR1 and CDR2 from the germline V gene are SGHTA and FQGNSA. CDR3 length: 15 amino acids. The CDR3 DNA follows: TGTGCCAGCAGCTTAGTCGGGGGGGAGTGGGAGACCCAGTACTTC. Protein sequence: CASSLVGGEWETQYF.

The rearrangement joins TRBV19 to TRBJ2-7; 8 bases align to TRBD1. Germline trimming cut 10 bases from V and 2 bases from J; bases unmatched to any gene: 7. CDR3 length: 13 amino acids. The germline CDR1 and CDR2 sequences are LNHDA and SQIVND (reference sequence). CDR3 loop: CANKGQATYEQYF. DNA for the CDR3: TGTGCCAATAAGGGACAGGCGACCTACGAGCAGTACTTC.

The V and J genes are TRBV5-4 and TRBJ2-6, with a tentative D call TRBD1 (6 bases). Trimming stripped 3 bases from V and 1 base from J, with 17 bases between. Germline lookup yields CDR1 SGHNT and CDR2 YYREEE (reference sequence). The CDR3 loop spans 18 amino acids. The CDR3 reads CASSSISRGFSGANVLTF. The CDR3 nucleotides read TGTGCCAGCAGCTCAATTAGTAGGGGGTTTTCTGGGGCCAACGTCCTGACTTTC.

The V and J genes are TRBV6-6 and TRBJ1-1; no clear D. Germline V lookup: CDR1 MNHNY, CDR2 SVGAGI (reference sequence). The CDR3 contains 11 residues. The germline V and J ends were trimmed by 8 bases and 5 bases, with 9 bases remaining between them. This chain's CDR3 is CASLRGTEAFF. The CDR3 coding sequence is TGTGCCAGCCTAAGAGGGACTGAAGCTTTCTTT.

This chain connects TRBV7-8 to TRBJ1-5, with 7 bases lining up with TRBD1. With 5 bases clipped from V and 3 bases from J, the junction kept 4 bases outside the gene matches. CDR1 and CDR2 (germline): SGHVS, FQNEAQ. The CDR3 runs to 14 residues. This chain's CDR3 is CASSGGQVNQPQHF. The CDR3 coding sequence is TGTGCCAGCAGCGGCGGACAGGTCAATCAGCCCCAGCATTTT. Using reference TRBV7-8 and TRBJ1-5 for the parts outside the CDR3, the full variable domain is GAGVSQSPRYKVAKRGQDVALRCDPISGHVSLFWYQQALGQGPEFLTYFQNEAQLDKSGLPSDRFFAERPEGSVSTLKIQRTQQEDSAVYLCASSGGQVNQPQHFGDGTRLSIL.

This chain connects TRBV6-1 to TRBJ2-3, with D possibly matching TRBD1 (5 bases). Germline lookup yields CDR1 MNHNS and CDR2 SASEGT. With 2 bases removed from V and 2 bases from J, the gap between germline ends came to 8 bases. The CDR3 is 14 residues long. CDR3 nucleotide sequence: TGTGCCAGCAGTGAACAGACAGCCACAGATACGCAGTATTTT. Its protein is CASSEQTATDTQYF.

The chain carries TRBV7-9 and TRBJ2-5, with 13 bases lining up with TRBD2. The germline gives CDR1 SEHNR, CDR2 FQNEAQ (reference sequence). The CDR3 runs to 16 residues. J was trimmed by 1 base and V by 5 bases; bases with no gene match: 4. In DNA, the CDR3 is TGTGCCAGCAGCCGAGGGACTAGCGGGACCCAAGAGACCCAGTACTTC. Translated: CASSRGTSGTQETQYF.

The chain is built from TRBV10-1 and TRBJ2-1, with TRBD2 matching 9 bases. J was trimmed by 7 bases and V by 4 bases; bases with no gene match: 5. This CDR3 contains 14 residues. Germline loops: CDR1 WNHNN, CDR2 SYGVQD (reference sequence). The CDR3 DNA reads TGCGCCAGCAGTGGCGGGAGGGCGGCGAATGAGCAGTTCTTC. This translates into CASSGGRAANEQFF.

This chain links TRBV5-1 with TRBJ2-2; D remains ambiguous. V lost 2 bases, J lost 8 bases, and 4 bases lay in between. Germline values: CDR1 SGHRS, CDR2 YFSETQ. The CDR3 is 11 amino acids. CDR3 in DNA: TGCGCCAGCAGCTTAGAGGGGGAGCTGTTTTTT. The encoded protein is CASSLEGELFF. Complete variable domain (other parts from reference TRBV5-1 and TRBJ2-2): KAGVTQTPRYLIKTRGQQVTLSCSPISGHRSVSWYQQTPGQGLQFLFEYFSETQRNKGNFPGRFSGRQFSNSRSEMNVSTLELGDSALYLCASSLEGELFFGEGSRLTVL.

The chain employs TRBV21-1 and TRBJ2-4; the table gives TRBD1 as D, unverified against the DNA. TRBV21-1 is listed as a pseudogene. CDR3 length equals 14 residues. The CDR3 loop reads CASRQGKAKNIQYF. For the CDR3, the DNA is TGTGCCAGCAGGCAGGGAAAGGCCAAAAACATTCAGTACTTC.

V is TRBV4-3 and J is TRBJ2-5, with 10 bases that match TRBD1. CDR3 size: 15 residues. Germline V gene lookup returns CDR1 LGHNA and CDR2 YSLEER. With V trimmed by 0 bases and J by 5 bases, 3 bases remained unmatched. Written as DNA, the CDR3 is TGCGCCAGCAGCCAAGAGGGACAGGGGAGGGAGACCCAGTACTTC. Amino acids: CASSQEGQGRETQYF.

This clone showed up just a few times. The chain links TRBV7-8 to TRBJ1-1; D may be TRBD1 (6 bases). There are 15 residues in the CDR3. V was cut by 5 bases and J by 0 bases, with 13 bases left in between. CDR1 SGHVS and CDR2 FQNEAQ come from the germline V gene. In DNA form, the CDR3 reads TGTGCCAGCAGCCTAAGCCCAGGGGTGAACACTGAAGCTTTCTTT. Residues: CASSLSPGVNTEAFF.

V usage is TRBV30 and J usage is TRBJ2-5, with 7 bases identical to TRBD2. Germline V CDR1 and CDR2: GTSNPN, SVGIG (reference sequence). The CDR3 is 13 amino acids. V was clipped by 2 bases and J by 1 base; unmatched bases: 1. The CDR3 DNA sequence: TGTGCCTGGAGTACGGGAGGCCAAGAGACCCAGTACTTC. Translating gives CAWSTGGQETQYF.

This chain joins TRBV27 and TRBJ1-6; D unresolved. In germline, CDR1 is MNHEY, CDR2 SMNVEV (reference sequence). The ends were cut back, 2 bases at V and 7 bases at J, with 3 bases in the middle. CDR3 length: 12 amino acids. As DNA, the CDR3 is TGTGCCAGCAGTTTACAGAATTCACCCCTCCACTTT. This sequence encodes CASSLQNSPLHF.